The entry below gives a single T cell receptor beta chain sequence along with its context. Its antigen is still unknown. The sample originates from a study of cytomegalovirus exposure and HLA in healthy donors. PCR was performed using 60 Vbeta and 13 Jbeta primers. The method was immunoSEQ multiplex PCR; TCRdb's version includes in-frame clones alone and lacks a portion of them. The sample includes about 160,000 clones, approximately 80% seen only once; the top ten take about a tenth. Study results and caveats: Later, an analysis showed that TCR beta chains associated with HLA were more clonally expanded than others that were equally common. Among TCR beta chains, those listed as cytomegalovirus-associated numbered roughly 150.

Sequenced input: PBMCs. The sequence derives from a man aged 18 to 29 in good health and CMV-seropositive.

CDR3 in amino acids: CASSGRGHETQYF. The CDR3 region has the DNA TGTGCCAGCAGCGGAAGGGGGCACGAGACCCAGTACTTC. This rearrangement joins TRBV5-6 to TRBJ2-5; 7 bases are a match to TRBD1. After removal of 4 bases from V and 5 bases from J, the junction contained 5 bases not matched to a gene. The CDR3 consists of 13 residues. Germline loops: CDR1 SGHDT, CDR2 YYEEEE.